This T cell receptor beta chain was documented in a study of blood T cells in healthy people across ages. In this sample, this clonotype turned up a few times. Its antigen is not known. CDR1 and CDR2 from the germline V gene are SQVTM and ANQGSEA. The CDR3 spans 11 residues. V shed 5 bases, J shed 6 bases, and the junction held 2 bases outside the gene matches. Extraction yielded at least 6 micrograms of total RNA per sample. Primers used in a second PCR of roughly 6 to 12 cycles were a sample-barcoded 5' primer and a J-beta primer mix. Every individual sample yielded 2.5 million or more paired-end reads (each containing CDR3). A single record per CDR3 protein comes from TCRdb applying MiXCR to the 5' RACE reads. The sample includes 550,000 to 800,000 distinct CDR3 sequences, about 21% seen only once; the top ten take 3% to 4%. Findings and limits, study-wide: For the donors, CMV status was unknown and possibly confounded expanded clonotype changes. Diversity estimates drawn from one million T cells were deemed underestimates.

The origin of this receptor is a man in his 70s in good health. Sequencing was carried out using blood. This chain joins TRBV29-1 and TRBJ2-5, with 8 nucleotides matching TRBD2. The CDR3 reads CSVRLAQTQYF. The CDR3 DNA sequence: TGCAGCGTTCGACTAGCGCAGACCCAGTACTTC.